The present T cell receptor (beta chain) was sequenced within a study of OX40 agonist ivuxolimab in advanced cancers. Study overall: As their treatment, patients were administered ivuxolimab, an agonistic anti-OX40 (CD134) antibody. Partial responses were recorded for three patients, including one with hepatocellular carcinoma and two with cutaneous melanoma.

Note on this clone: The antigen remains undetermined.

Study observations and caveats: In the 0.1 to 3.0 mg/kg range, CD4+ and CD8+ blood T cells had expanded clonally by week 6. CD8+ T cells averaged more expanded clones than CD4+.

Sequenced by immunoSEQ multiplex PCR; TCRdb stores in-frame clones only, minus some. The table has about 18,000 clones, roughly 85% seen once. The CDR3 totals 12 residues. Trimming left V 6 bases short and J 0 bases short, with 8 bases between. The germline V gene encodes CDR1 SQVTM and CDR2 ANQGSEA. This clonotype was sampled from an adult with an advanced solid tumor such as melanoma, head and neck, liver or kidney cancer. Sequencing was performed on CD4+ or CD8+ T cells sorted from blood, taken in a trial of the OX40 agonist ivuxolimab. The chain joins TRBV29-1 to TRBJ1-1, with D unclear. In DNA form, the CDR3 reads TGCAGCGTGCTTTTAATGAACACTGAAGCTTTCTTT. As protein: CSVLLMNTEAFF.